Below are 17 T cell receptor beta chains sequenced from a single sample in a study of response to subunit inactivated influenza vaccine. TCRdb re-analysed the RT-PCR reads in MiXCR, keeping a single row per CDR3 protein. The table has about 570,000 distinct CDR3 sequences, approximately 10% seen once. This sample also belongs to another study, concerning T cells expressing NK-cell markers. From that paper: UMI-tagged 5'RACE template switching yielded the TCR beta cDNA.

The sample was PBMCs from blood, taken on the day of vaccination. These receptors were collected from a man aged 45-65 years who received an inactivated influenza vaccine.

Ten or more counts support this clonotype. The chain links TRBV20-1 to TRBJ2-7; 13 bases match TRBD2. CDR3 length: 14 amino acids. V shed 6 bases and J 4 bases; nucleotides not matched to a gene: 6. Looked up from germline, CDR1 is DFQATT and CDR2 is SNEGSKA (reference sequence). Here the CDR3 reads CSAWTSGSLYEQYF. CDR3 nucleotide sequence: TGCAGTGCCTGGACTAGCGGGAGTTTGTACGAGCAGTACTTC.

This clonotype appeared many times. The chain has TRBV24-1 and TRBJ2-1; TRBD2 is a possible D gene (6 bases). CDR3 length: 16 amino acids. With 4 bases removed from V and 7 bases from J, the gap between germline ends came to 19 bases. Germline V lookup: CDR1 KGHDR, CDR2 SFDVKD. CDR3 coding DNA: TGTGCCACCAGTGACCCTGGGGGGAGTAGGTATAATGAGCAGTTCTTC. Its protein product is CATSDPGGSRYNEQFF.

The rearrangement links TRBV10-3 to TRBJ2-5; 15 bases line up with TRBD2. Germline V gene lookup returns CDR1 ENHRY and CDR2 SYGVKD. CDR3 length: 20 residues. V dropped 1 base and J dropped 0; count of bases not matched to a gene: 9. DNA of the CDR3: TGTGCCATCAGTGAGTTGCCGGGACTAGCGGGAGGCTTCCACCAAGAGACCCAGTACTTC. Translation gives CAISELPGLAGGFHQETQYF.

The CDR3 reads CASSLWTSGRFYNEQFF. The CDR3 DNA reads TGCGCCAGCAGCTTATGGACTAGCGGGCGGTTCTACAATGAGCAGTTCTTC. V usage is TRBV5-1 and J usage is TRBJ2-1; 11 bases are shared with TRBD2. Looked up from germline, CDR1 is SGHRS and CDR2 is YFSETQ. The CDR3 runs 17 residues. The V and J ends lost 2 bases and 3 bases, in that order; junction bases with no gene match: 7.

V and J are TRBV29-1 and TRBJ2-7, with 8 bases identical to TRBD1. Germline trimming cut 7 bases from V and 3 bases from J; bases unmatched to any gene: 5. This CDR3 comprises 12 residues. The germline V gene encodes CDR1 SQVTM and CDR2 ANQGSEA. The CDR3 sequence is CSARQGYYEQYF. CDR3 in DNA: TGCAGCGCGCGACAGGGGTACTACGAGCAGTACTTC.

This clonotype was recorded many times. The chain is built from TRBV11-2 and TRBJ2-7; D may be TRBD1 (6 bases). The CDR3 covers 15 residues. Germline CDR1 reads SGHAT; CDR2 reads FQNNGV. V was shortened by 1 base and J by 4 bases, with 14 bases between the two germline ends. CDR3 in amino acids: CASSLVVGDTYEQYF. The CDR3 coding sequence is TGTGCCAGCAGCTTAGTCGTTGGGGACACGTACGAGCAGTACTTC.

This chain links TRBV27 with TRBJ2-7; 10 nucleotides match TRBD2. Germline V gives CDR1 MNHEY, CDR2 SMNVEV (reference sequence). The CDR3 sequence is 16 residues long. The V and J ends lost 0 bases and 3 bases, in that order; junction bases with no gene match: 5. CDR3 sequence reads: CASSLSRSGGVYEQYF. DNA of the CDR3: TGTGCCAGCAGTTTATCGAGAAGCGGGGGGGTCTACGAGCAGTACTTC.

The rearrangement joins TRBV27 to TRBJ2-2, with 7 positions matching TRBD2. The V segment lost 6 bases and the J segment 4 bases; nucleotides outside the gene matches: 8. CDR1 and CDR2 (germline): MNHEY, SMNVEV (reference sequence). The CDR3 runs 15 residues. The CDR3 DNA reads TGTGCCAGCAGACTGGGGGGGTTAGGCACCGGGGAGCTGTTTTTT. Translated, it gives CASRLGGLGTGELFF.

V and J are TRBV6-7 and TRBJ2-2; perhaps TRBD1 as D (6 bases). Being an ORF, TRBV6-7 has a function that is uncertain. CDR3 length equals 17 residues. The ends were cut back, 7 bases at V and 1 base at J, with 19 bases in the middle. The CDR3 sequence is CASTRPYRALNTGELFF. DNA of the CDR3: TGTGCCAGCACCAGACCGTACAGGGCGTTGAACACCGGGGAGCTGTTTTTT.

This clonotype was counted between two and nine times. The chain employs TRBV4-3 and TRBJ2-1, with 11 nucleotides matching TRBD2. V gave up 3 bases and J gave up 0 bases; unmatched junction bases: 10. This CDR3 spans 19 amino acids. Germline values: CDR1 LGHNA, CDR2 YSLEER. DNA for the CDR3: TGCGCCAGCAGCCAGTTACTAGCGGGAGCTGCGAGCTCCTACAATGAGCAGTTCTTC. Amino acid sequence: CASSQLLAGAASSYNEQFF.

The chain employs TRBV7-2 and TRBJ2-1; a weak D match, TRBD2 (5 bases). V was pared by 5 bases and J by 5 bases, with 16 bases between. The CDR3 runs to 15 residues. Germline lookup yields CDR1 SGHTA and CDR2 FQGNSA. This CDR3 reads CASSDPSSGNNEQFF. CDR3 in DNA: TGTGCCAGCAGCGACCCCTCCAGCGGAAACAATGAGCAGTTCTTC.

This clonotype occurred many times. The chain joins TRBV9 to TRBJ2-1; the D gene is possibly TRBD2 (6 bases). Germline V CDR1 and CDR2: SGDLS, YYNGEE. V lost 4 bases and J lost 6, with 17 bases in between. The CDR3 length is 15 residues. CDR3 DNA sequence: TGTGCCAGCAGCCCTTGGGCTAGCGAAGGCAATGAGCAGTTCTTC. The encoded protein is CASSPWASEGNEQFF. The variable domain in full, completed from reference TRBV9 and TRBJ2-1, reads DSGVTQTPKHLITATGQRVTLRCSPRSGDLSVYWYQQSLDQGLQFLIQYYNGEERAKGNILERFSAQQFPDLHSELNLSSLELGDSALYFCASSPWASEGNEQFFGPGTRLTVL.

The chain joins TRBV6-1 to TRBJ1-2; D unclear. With 1 base removed from V and 8 bases from J, the gap between germline ends came to 8 bases. The CDR3 sequence is 12 residues long. Germline loops: CDR1 MNHNS, CDR2 SASEGT. CDR3 region: CASSEGSLGYTF. DNA for the CDR3: TGTGCCAGCAGTGAAGGTAGTTTAGGCTACACCTTC.

This clonotype was detected only a few times. The chain employs TRBV2 and TRBJ2-1; no definite D call. Trimming cost V 3 bases and J 8 bases, with 5 bases left between them. Per the germline V gene, CDR1 is SNHLY and CDR2 is FYNNEI. This CDR3 is built from 11 residues. In nucleotides, the CDR3 is TGTGCCAGCAGTGATTCGGATGAGCAGTTCTTC. Its protein product is CASSDSDEQFF.

The chain carries TRBV28 and TRBJ1-5; 11 positions match TRBD1. This CDR3 region has 17 residues. Germline V CDR1 and CDR2: MDHEN, SYDVKM. Germline trimming cut 4 bases from V and 5 bases from J; bases unmatched to any gene: 10. CDR3 sequence: CASSSDGQGALHQPQHF. In DNA, the CDR3 is TGTGCCAGCAGTTCGGACGGACAGGGGGCACTCCATCAGCCCCAGCATTTT.

This clonotype has just a few counts. The chain employs TRBV20-1 and TRBJ1-6; no firm D call. Trimming stripped 2 bases from V and 11 bases from J, with 22 bases between. There are 16 residues in the CDR3. Germline V gene lookup returns CDR1 DFQATT and CDR2 SNEGSKA (reference sequence). CDR3 protein: CSARLDGLGRSAPLHF. In nucleotides, the CDR3 is TGCAGTGCTAGACTGGATGGGTTGGGGAGAAGCGCACCCCTCCACTTT.

This clonotype occurred a few times. The V gene is TRBV10-2, the J gene TRBJ2-1; TRBD2 is a possible D gene (6 bases). The CDR3 is 15 amino acids. Germline assignment: CDR1 WSHSY and CDR2 SAAADI. V lost 4 bases and J lost 3, with 13 bases in between. CDR3 bases: TGCGCCAGCAGTGGTAGCGGAGCCGTCTACAATGAGCAGTTCTTC. This encodes CASSGSGAVYNEQFF.